This T cell receptor (beta chain) was documented in a study of T cell repertoires in cytomegalovirus infection. J was trimmed by 6 bases and V by 6 bases; bases with no gene match: 20. Per the germline V gene, CDR1 is MDHEN and CDR2 is SYDVKM. The CDR3 loop spans 18 amino acids. TCRdb reprocessed the reads via MiXCR and lists one record per CDR3 protein. The top ten clones hold around 2.8% of a sample with roughly 720,000 distinct CDR3 sequences, 35% to 45% of them seen once. This clonotype originated in a human donor in good health (CMV status not recorded). Some clones in this sample may be carry-over from other donors' samples. The V and J genes are TRBV28 and TRBJ1-5; 7 nucleotides line up with TRBD1. The source material was PBMCs. DNA of the CDR3: TGTGCCAGCAGCCCTCCGGCCTTTGTAAGACAGGGACCTCAGCCCCAGCATTTT. This gives the protein CASSPPAFVRQGPQPQHF.